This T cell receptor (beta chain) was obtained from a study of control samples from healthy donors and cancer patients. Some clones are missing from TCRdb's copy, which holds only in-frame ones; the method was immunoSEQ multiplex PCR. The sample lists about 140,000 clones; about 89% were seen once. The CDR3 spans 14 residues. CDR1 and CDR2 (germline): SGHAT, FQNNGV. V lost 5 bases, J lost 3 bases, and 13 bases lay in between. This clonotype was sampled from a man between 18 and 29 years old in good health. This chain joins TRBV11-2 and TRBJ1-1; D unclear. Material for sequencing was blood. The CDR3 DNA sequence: TGTGCCAGCAGCCCGGCTGGGGAGGACACTGAAGCTTTCTTT. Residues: CASSPAGEDTEAFF.